This T cell receptor beta chain came from a study of shared clonotypes between healthy human individuals. Study in general: Three plates each covered CD4 naive and memory; CD8 naive two, CD8 memory one.

This CDR3 has 14 amino acids. Germline V gives CDR1 SNHLY, CDR2 FYNNEI. V gave up 5 bases and J gave up 3 bases, with 12 bases separating them. Data came from immunoSEQ multiplex PCR; TCRdb stores just in-frame clones and leaves some out. Of about 2.1 million clones listed, around 95% are singletons. Terminally differentiated effector memory CD45RA+ cells were left out of the naive CD8 fraction, which was CD45RO-negative and positively selected for CCR7. The chain links TRBV2 to TRBJ2-3; weak D call: TRBD2 (5 bases). Specimen: naive CD8+ T cells from PBMCs. The sequence derives from a man aged 18 to 35 in good health. Some clones in this sample may be carry-over from other donors' samples. This chain's CDR3 is CASSSGYETDTQYF. The CDR3, as DNA: TGTGCCAGCAGTAGCGGATACGAGACAGATACGCAGTATTTT.